This T cell receptor beta chain was obtained from a study of CD8+ T cells in alopecia areata. Once RNA had been extracted, it was reverse transcribed into cDNA to act as the sequencing template. Clones were read by immunoSEQ multiplex PCR, and TCRdb kept only the in-frame ones, dropping some. The data show 110,000 to 150,000 clones, 45% to 60% seen once. This clone has just a few counts. Documented treatment: oral pan-JAK inhibitor, 5-10 mg twice daily. The clonotype comes from a human donor with alopecia areata. The material was CD8+ T cells sorted from blood, obtained at week 4, from a patient treated with tofacitinib.

CDR3 protein: CASSEYGSYQPQHF. The CDR3 nucleotides are TGTGCCAGCAGTGAATATGGCAGTTATCAGCCCCAGCATTTT. V and J are TRBV6-5 and TRBJ1-5, with D unclear. V dropped 5 bases and J dropped 5 bases, with 13 bases sitting between them. CDR1 is MNHEY, CDR2 SVGAGI, per germline. This CDR3 region has 14 residues.